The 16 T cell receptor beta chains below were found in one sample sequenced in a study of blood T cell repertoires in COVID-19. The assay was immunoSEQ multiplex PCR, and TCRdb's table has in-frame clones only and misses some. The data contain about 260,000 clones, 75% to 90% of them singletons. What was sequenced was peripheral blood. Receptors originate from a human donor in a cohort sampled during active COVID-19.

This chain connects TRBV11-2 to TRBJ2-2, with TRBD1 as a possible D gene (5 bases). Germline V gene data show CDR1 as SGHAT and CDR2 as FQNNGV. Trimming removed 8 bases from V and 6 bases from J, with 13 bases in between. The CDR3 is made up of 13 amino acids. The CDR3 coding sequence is TGTGCCAGCGACCTGGACAATCCCGGGGAGCTGTTTTTT. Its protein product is CASDLDNPGELFF.

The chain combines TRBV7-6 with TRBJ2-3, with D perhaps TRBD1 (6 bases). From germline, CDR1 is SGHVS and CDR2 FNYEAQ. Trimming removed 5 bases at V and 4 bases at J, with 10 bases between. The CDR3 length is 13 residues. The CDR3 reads CASSGDRSDTQYF. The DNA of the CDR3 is TGTGCCAGCAGCGGCGACAGGTCAGATACGCAGTATTTT.

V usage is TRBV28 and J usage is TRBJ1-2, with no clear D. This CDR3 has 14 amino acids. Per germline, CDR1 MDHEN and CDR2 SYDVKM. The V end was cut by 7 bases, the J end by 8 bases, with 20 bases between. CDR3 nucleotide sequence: TGTGCCAGCACCTCCCGGCCATTCTCAGCGGGCTACACCTTC. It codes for CASTSRPFSAGYTF.

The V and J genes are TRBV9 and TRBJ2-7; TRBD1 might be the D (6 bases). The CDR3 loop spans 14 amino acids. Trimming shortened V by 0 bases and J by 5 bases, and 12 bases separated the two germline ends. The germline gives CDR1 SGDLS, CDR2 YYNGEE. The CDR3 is CASSVDQGRHEQYF. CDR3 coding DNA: TGTGCCAGCAGCGTAGACCAGGGGCGCCACGAGCAGTACTTC.

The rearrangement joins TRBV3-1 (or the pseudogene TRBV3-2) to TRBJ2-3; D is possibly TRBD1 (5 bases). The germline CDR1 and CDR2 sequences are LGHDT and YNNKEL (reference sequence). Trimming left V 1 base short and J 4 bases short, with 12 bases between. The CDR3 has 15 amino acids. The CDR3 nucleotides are TGTGCCAGCAGCCAAGGGAGTTCCAGGGCAGATACGCAGTATTTT. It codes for CASSQGSSRADTQYF.

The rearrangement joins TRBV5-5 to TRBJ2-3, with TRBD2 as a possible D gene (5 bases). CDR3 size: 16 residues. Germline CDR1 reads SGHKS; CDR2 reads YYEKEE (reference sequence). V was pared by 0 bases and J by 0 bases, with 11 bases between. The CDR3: CASSLAPTGSTDTQYF. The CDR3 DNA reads TGTGCCAGCAGCTTGGCCCCGACGGGAAGCACAGATACGCAGTATTTT.

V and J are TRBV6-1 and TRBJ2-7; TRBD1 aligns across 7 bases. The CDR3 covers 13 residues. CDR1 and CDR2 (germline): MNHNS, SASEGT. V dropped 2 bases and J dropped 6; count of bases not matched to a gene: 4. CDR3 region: CASSEIRDSEQYF. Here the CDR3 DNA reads TGTGCCAGCAGTGAAATCCGGGACAGCGAGCAGTACTTC.

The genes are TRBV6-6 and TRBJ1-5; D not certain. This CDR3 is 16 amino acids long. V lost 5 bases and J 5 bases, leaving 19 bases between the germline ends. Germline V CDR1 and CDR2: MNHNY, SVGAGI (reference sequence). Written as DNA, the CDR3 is TGTGCCAGCAGTCGCACCCGGGGAGGGTTTGATCAGCCCCAGCATTTT. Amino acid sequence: CASSRTRGGFDQPQHF.

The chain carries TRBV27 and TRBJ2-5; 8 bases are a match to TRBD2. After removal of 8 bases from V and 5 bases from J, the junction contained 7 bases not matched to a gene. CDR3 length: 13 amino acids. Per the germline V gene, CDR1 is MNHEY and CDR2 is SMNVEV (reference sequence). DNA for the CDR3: TGTGCCAGCGGCCGGACTAGCACGGAGACCCAGTACTTC. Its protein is CASGRTSTETQYF.

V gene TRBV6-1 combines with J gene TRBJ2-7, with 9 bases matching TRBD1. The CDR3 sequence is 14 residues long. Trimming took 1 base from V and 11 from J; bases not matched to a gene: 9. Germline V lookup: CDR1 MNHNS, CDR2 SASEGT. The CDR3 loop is CASSEESWGTGKYF. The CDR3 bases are TGTGCCAGCAGTGAAGAATCATGGGGGACAGGGAAGTACTTC.

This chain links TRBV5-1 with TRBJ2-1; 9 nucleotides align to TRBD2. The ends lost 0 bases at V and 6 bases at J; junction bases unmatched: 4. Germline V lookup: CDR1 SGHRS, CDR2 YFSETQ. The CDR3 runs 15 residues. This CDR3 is CASSLVRTSANEQFF. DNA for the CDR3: TGCGCCAGCAGCTTGGTGCGGACTAGCGCCAATGAGCAGTTCTTC.

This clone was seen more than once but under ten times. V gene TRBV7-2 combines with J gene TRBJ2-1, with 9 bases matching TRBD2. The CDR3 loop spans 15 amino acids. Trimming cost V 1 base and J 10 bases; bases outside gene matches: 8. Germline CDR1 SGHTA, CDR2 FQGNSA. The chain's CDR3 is CASSLVVRGGREQFF. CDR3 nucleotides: TGTGCCAGCAGCTTAGTCGTGCGGGGGGGCCGGGAGCAGTTCTTC.

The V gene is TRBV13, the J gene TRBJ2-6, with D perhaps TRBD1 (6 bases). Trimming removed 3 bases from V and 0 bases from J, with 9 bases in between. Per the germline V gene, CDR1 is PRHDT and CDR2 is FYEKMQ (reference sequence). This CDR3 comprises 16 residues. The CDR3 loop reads CASSLTGDSGANVLTF. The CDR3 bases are TGTGCCAGCAGCTTGACAGGTGACTCTGGGGCCAACGTCCTGACTTTC. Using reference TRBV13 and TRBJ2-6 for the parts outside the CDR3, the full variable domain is AAGVIQSPRHLIKEKRETATLKCYPIPRHDTVYWYQQGPGQDPQFLISFYEKMQSDKGSIPDRFSAQQFSDYHSELNMSSLELGDSALYFCASSLTGDSGANVLTFGAGSRLTVL.

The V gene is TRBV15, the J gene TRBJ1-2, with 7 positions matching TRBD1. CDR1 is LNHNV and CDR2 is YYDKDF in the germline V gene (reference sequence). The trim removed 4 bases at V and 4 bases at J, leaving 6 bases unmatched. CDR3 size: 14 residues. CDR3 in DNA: TGTGCCACCAGCATAGGCGGGACAGTCTATGGCTACACCTTC. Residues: CATSIGGTVYGYTF.

The CDR3 loop reads CASISRAGDGGQYF. DNA for the CDR3: TGTGCCAGCATTTCTCGAGCGGGAGATGGCGGGCAGTACTTC. The rearrangement uses TRBV6-5 and TRBJ2-7, with 8 bases identical to TRBD2. CDR3 length equals 14 residues. Trimming removed 7 bases from V and 9 bases from J; junction bases left unmatched: 14. Germline lookup yields CDR1 MNHEY and CDR2 SVGAGI.

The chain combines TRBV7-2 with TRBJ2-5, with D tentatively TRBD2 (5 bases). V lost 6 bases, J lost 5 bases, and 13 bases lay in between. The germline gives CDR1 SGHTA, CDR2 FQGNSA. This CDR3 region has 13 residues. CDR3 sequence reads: CASRLFGVETQYF. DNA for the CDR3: TGTGCCAGCAGACTATTCGGGGTGGAGACCCAGTACTTC. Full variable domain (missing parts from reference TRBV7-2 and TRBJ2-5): GAGVSQSPSNKVTEKGKDVELRCDPISGHTALYWYRQSLGQGLEFLIYFQGNSAPDKSGLPSDRFSAERTGGSVSTLTIQRTQQEDSAVYLCASRLFGVETQYFGPGTRLLVL.